The present T cell receptor (beta chain) was sequenced within a study of beta chain features in type 1 diabetes. As for the study in general: Cell yields, gender and age were comparable in patients and healthy donors. Examination of sorted cells across all samples involved around 110 million cells. Study observations and caveats: Small HLA sub-analyses could not settle whether HLA shapes TCRB rearrangement.

Of the isolated RNA, all was reverse transcribed, and so the sequenced material was expressed TCRB transcripts. Only in-frame clones appear in the TCRdb table, and some are missing; sequencing was by immunoSEQ multiplex PCR. The sample contains approximately 250,000 clones, about 14% of which appear only once. About this clone itself: Its specificity is unknown.

Sampling consisted of one heparinised blood draw per donor, averaging roughly 110 mL. Sequences were obtained from naive CD4+ T cells from blood. The sequence came from a woman in her 40s in good health.

CDR3 sequence: CASRTGGARNIQYF. The CDR3 DNA follows: TGTGCCAGCAGGACAGGGGGCGCGAGAAACATTCAGTACTTC. This chain links TRBV6-5 with TRBJ2-4, with 10 bases aligning to TRBD1. Germline CDR1 is MNHEY and CDR2 is SVGAGI. The CDR3 is 14 residues long. With 6 bases clipped from V and 6 bases from J, the junction kept 5 bases outside the gene matches.